The rows below give T cell receptor beta chains drawn from one sample of a study of blood T cell repertoires in COVID-19. TCRdb keeps only in-frame clones here, not all; method: immunoSEQ multiplex PCR. This sample has about 270,000 clones, with roughly nine tenths found just once. The specimen was PBMCs or T cells enriched from blood (not recorded which). These receptors originate from a woman aged 18-35 years who had recovered from COVID-19. CDR3s include the opening cysteine and the closing phenylalanine or tryptophan. D genes are given only for firm matches. The size field is filled for only some rows; it gives once, few, many or a size class.

TRBV28	TRBJ2-7	-	-	TGTGCCAGCAGTTTAGAACTCTACGAGCAGTACTTC	CASSLELYEQYF
TRBV11-2	TRBJ1-2	-	-	TGTGCCAGCAGCCCCGGGATTTTGCGGGTCGACTATGGCTACACCTTC	CASSPGILRVDYGYTF
TRBV7-6	TRBJ1-5	-	once	TGTGCCAGCAGCTTAGATGGCGGTAGCAATCAGCCCCAGCATTTT	CASSLDGGSNQPQHF
TRBV14	TRBJ1-1	-	-	TGTGCCAGCAGCCAGGAAGACGGAGGTCTGACTGAAGCTTTCTTT	CASSQEDGGLTEAFF
TRBV7-6	TRBJ1-1	TRBD1	-	TGTGCCAGCAGCTCCGACTACGGGCAGGGGGGTGTGAACACTGAAGCTTTCTTT	CASSSDYGQGGVNTEAFF
TRBV9	TRBJ2-7	TRBD1	once	TGTGCCAGCAGCGTTTCAGGGGGCCAGTCCCCCTACGAGCAGTACTTC	CASSVSGGQSPYEQYF
TRBV6-5	TRBJ2-5	TRBD1	-	TGTGCCAGCAGTCGACAGGGATTAGAGACCCAGTACTTC	CASSRQGLETQYF
TRBV5-6	TRBJ2-1	TRBD1	-	TGTGCCAGCAGCTTGTGGGACAGGGACAATGAGCAGTTCTTC	CASSLWDRDNEQFF
TRBV12-3/TRBV12-4	TRBJ2-1	TRBD1	-	TGTGCCAGCAGTCAGACAGGGAATGAGCAGTTCTTC	CASSQTGNEQFF
TRBV5-4	TRBJ1-2	-	-	TGTGCCAGCAGCAGCGGGTTGTATGGCTACACCTTC	CASSSGLYGYTF
TRBV18	TRBJ1-2	-	once	TGTGCCAGCTCACCCCCAGGGTTTGTAGGCTATGGCTACACCTTC	CASSPPGFVGYGYTF
TRBV10-3	TRBJ2-1	TRBD2	once	TGTGCCATAGGGGCGGGGGCCTACAATGAGCAGTTCTTC	CAIGAGAYNEQFF
TRBV12-5	TRBJ2-7	TRBD2	few	TGTGCTAGTGGTCCCCCGGGACTAGCGGACTACGAGCAGTACTTC	CASGPPGLADYEQYF
TRBV5-1	TRBJ1-1	TRBD1	-	TGCGCCAGCAGTTCAACAGGGGACACTGAAGCTTTCTTT	CASSSTGDTEAFF
TRBV29-1	TRBJ1-1	-	-	TGCAGCCCCCTTGTAGGACAGGAAGCTTTCTTT	CSPLVGQEAFF
TRBV11-3	TRBJ1-2	-	-	TGTGCCAGCAGCACATCGGGAGAAAGGGTTGACCGCTACACCTTC	CASSTSGERVDRYTF
TRBV10-3	TRBJ2-7	-	once	TGTGCCATCAGTCAGGGCGGGATTTCCTACGAGCAGTACTTC	CAISQGGISYEQYF
TRBV2	TRBJ1-3	TRBD1	-	TGTGCCAGCAGTGGCCCACGAGGGGGCGCCTCTGGAAACACCATATATTTT	CASSGPRGGASGNTIYF
TRBV19	TRBJ1-1	TRBD1	-	TGTGCCAGTAGTATTAGGGGGCAGGGCACTGAAGCTTTCTTT	CASSIRGQGTEAFF
TRBV23-1	TRBJ2-7	-	-	TGCGCCAGCAGTTTAAAGAGCTCCTACGAGCAGTACTTC	CASSLKSSYEQYF
TRBV5-1	TRBJ2-1	TRBD2	-	TGCGCCAGCAGCGGATACGGACTAGCGGGGGGTTACAATGAGCAGTTCTTC	CASSGYGLAGGYNEQFF
TRBV5-1	TRBJ1-2	TRBD1	-	TGCGCCAGCAGCTTGGAACAGGGGGCAGGATCTAACTATGGCTACACCTTC	CASSLEQGAGSNYGYTF
TRBV5-1	TRBJ2-1	TRBD1	-	TGCGCCAGCAGCGGACGGACAGGGGAATATTACAATGAGCAGTTCTTC	CASSGRTGEYYNEQFF
TRBV11-2	TRBJ2-7	TRBD1	-	TGTGCCAGCAGCTTGAGAGACAGGGCCTACGAGCAGTACTTC	CASSLRDRAYEQYF
TRBV2	TRBJ2-1	TRBD1	-	TGTGCCAGCAATCTGGACAGGGGTGGCGGGAATGAGCAGTTCTTC	CASNLDRGGGNEQFF
TRBV19	TRBJ1-1	TRBD1	-	TGTGCCAGTAGTCCAACCCTAAGACAGGGAAGATACACTGAAGCTTTCTTT	CASSPTLRQGRYTEAFF
TRBV6-6	TRBJ1-1	-	-	TGTGCCAGCACTTGGGGGAGGATGAACACTGAAGCTTTCTTT	CASTWGRMNTEAFF
TRBV21-1	TRBJ1-5	-	-	TGTGCCAGCAGCAAAGTTGGAGACGATCTCAGCAATCAGCCCCAGCATTTT	CASSKVGDDLSNQPQHF
TRBV11-3	TRBJ1-1	-	-	TGTGCCAGCAGCGACCGGGTGAACACTGAAGCTTTCTTT	CASSDRVNTEAFF
TRBV13	TRBJ2-5	TRBD2	-	TGTGCCAGCAGCCCCGAGCGGGGGTTAGAGACCCAGTACTTC	CASSPERGLETQYF
TRBV5-1	TRBJ2-3	TRBD2	once	TGCGCCAGCGCGGAACTAGCGGGGGGGAGTCCCTCAGATACGCAGTATTTT	CASAELAGGSPSDTQYF
TRBV7-2	TRBJ1-2	-	-	TGTGCCAGCAGCCTAGGGGGGGATCTTGGTGGCTACACCTTC	CASSLGGDLGGYTF
TRBV28	TRBJ1-5	TRBD1	-	TGTGCCAGCAGTTTTGTCACAGGGGGACACAATCAGCCCCAGCATTTT	CASSFVTGGHNQPQHF
TRBV19	TRBJ2-3	-	-	TGTGCCAGTAGTACATTCCGGGAAACGCAGTATTTT	CASSTFRETQYF
TRBV7-2	TRBJ2-1	-	-	TGTGCCAGCAGCTTTACAGTGCTATCTGAGCAGTTCTTC	CASSFTVLSEQFF
TRBV5-4	TRBJ1-4	TRBD1	-	TGTGCCAGCAGCCGCACTACAGGGGGCATACAGGAAAAACTGTTTTTT	CASSRTTGGIQEKLFF
TRBV27	TRBJ2-7	-	-	TGTGCCAGCAGCTCGGGACTCCGGACGGAGGAGCAGTACTTC	CASSSGLRTEEQYF
TRBV7-2	TRBJ1-2	-	-	TGTGCCAGCAGCCCCCCCGGAGGGAGCTATGGCTACACCTTC	CASSPPGGSYGYTF
TRBV12-3/TRBV12-4	TRBJ2-5	TRBD1	-	TGTGCCAGCAGTTATTACAGGGGGCTTGGGCCGTACTTC	CASSYYRGLGPYF
TRBV12-3/TRBV12-4	TRBJ1-1	-	-	TGTGCCAGCAGCTCCTATCGGGGCACTGAAGCTTTCTTT	CASSSYRGTEAFF
TRBV4-1	TRBJ1-2	-	-	TGCGCCAGCAGCCCTGAAGGGAGGGGGAGGAATGGCTACACCTTC	CASSPEGRGRNGYTF
TRBV19	TRBJ2-3	TRBD2	-	TGTGCCAGTAGTATAATGGCGGGGGGGCCTTCAGATACGCAGTATTTT	CASSIMAGGPSDTQYF
TRBV18	TRBJ2-3	-	-	TGTGCCAGCTCACCACTCCCGGGGGGCAGCTCTAGCACAGATACGCAGTATTTT	CASSPLPGGSSSTDTQYF
TRBV6-1	TRBJ2-7	TRBD2	-	TGTGCCAGCAGTGTTACGGCGGGGGGCTCCTACGAGCAGTACTTC	CASSVTAGGSYEQYF
TRBV12-3/TRBV12-4	TRBJ1-5	-	-	TGTGCCAGCAGCGGAACGGGACAGCCCCAGCATTTT	CASSGTGQPQHF
TRBV9	TRBJ2-2	TRBD1	-	TGTGCCAGCAGCGTTGGGCCGGGACAGGGAACCGGGGAGCTGTTTTTT	CASSVGPGQGTGELFF
TRBV10-3	TRBJ1-5	-	-	TGTGCCATCAGTGAGGGGGGGGGCAATCAGCCCCAGCATTTT	CAISEGGGNQPQHF
TRBV4-1	TRBJ1-6	TRBD1	-	TGCGCCAGCAGCCAAGGGACAGGGGGTAATTCACCCCTCCACTTT	CASSQGTGGNSPLHF
TRBV5-6	TRBJ2-7	-	-	TGTGCCAGCAGTTTACAGGGGGGGTACGAGCAGTACTTC	CASSLQGGYEQYF